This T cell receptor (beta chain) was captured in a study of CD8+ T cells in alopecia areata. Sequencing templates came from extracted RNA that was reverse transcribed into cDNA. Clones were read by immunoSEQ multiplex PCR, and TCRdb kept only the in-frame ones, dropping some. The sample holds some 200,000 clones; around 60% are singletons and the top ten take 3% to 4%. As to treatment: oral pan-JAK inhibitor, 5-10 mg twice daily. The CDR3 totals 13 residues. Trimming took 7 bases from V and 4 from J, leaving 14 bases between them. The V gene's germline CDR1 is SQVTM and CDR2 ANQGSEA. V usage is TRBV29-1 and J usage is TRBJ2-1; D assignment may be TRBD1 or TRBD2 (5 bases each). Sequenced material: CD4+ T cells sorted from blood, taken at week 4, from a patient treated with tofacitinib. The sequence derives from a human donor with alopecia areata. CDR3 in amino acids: CSGEGKRYNEQFF. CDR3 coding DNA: TGCAGCGGTGAGGGGAAAAGATACAATGAGCAGTTCTTC.